The 17 T cell receptor beta chains below come from one sample, sequenced in a study of regulatory T cells in long-lasting Graves disease. Investigators prepared the TCR beta libraries by applying iRepertoire HTBI primers and Arm-PCR of CDR3 regions. TCRdb passed the multiplex PCR reads through MiXCR, listing each CDR3 protein once. Here the sample spans about 300,000 distinct CDR3 sequences, 15% to 20% being singletons. The time point denotes: newly diagnosed GD, antithyroid drugs for less than 3 months. The TCR library was made from RNA extracted from PBMCs. This sample comprised peripheral blood mononuclear cells (PBMCs), obtained at new diagnosis, from a patient treated with antithyroid drugs. The source of these receptors is a female donor with Graves disease.

Worth noting for this clonotype: Since a far larger clone is one base different, this is likely a read error. The chain uses TRBV7-6 and TRBJ2-5, with TRBD1 matching over 8 bases. The CDR3 has 16 amino acids. From germline, CDR1 is SGHVS and CDR2 FNYEAQ. This CDR3 is CASSLDSGQVYNEHFF. The CDR3 coding sequence is TGTGCCAGCAGCTTAGATTCGGGACAGGTGTACAATGAGCACTTCTTC.

In this sample, this clonotype turned up many times. The chain has TRBV28 and TRBJ2-5, with unresolved D. The CDR3 contains 15 residues. V was cut by 0 bases and J by 4 bases, with 12 bases left in between. CDR1 is MDHEN, CDR2 SYDVKM, per germline. The CDR3 is CASSLWLAARETQYF. The DNA of the CDR3 is TGTGCCAGCAGTTTATGGCTTGCAGCGAGAGAGACCCAGTACTTC.

Comments on this clonotype: This is likely an artifact of a read error, given a far larger clone one base away. This CDR3 is CAISEGIAGVHEQYF. The CDR3 DNA is TGTGCCATCAGTGAAGGTATAGCGGGAGTCCACGAGCAGTACTTC. The V and J genes are TRBV10-3 and TRBJ2-7, with 9 bases fitting TRBD2. J lost 5 bases, V lost 3 bases, and 8 bases had no gene match. This CDR3 has 15 residues. In germline, CDR1 is ENHRY, CDR2 SYGVKD.

There are many counts of this clonotype. The genes are TRBV11-2 and TRBJ1-5; the D is unclear. The ends were cut back, 0 bases at V and 9 bases at J, with 15 bases in the middle. Per the germline V gene, CDR1 is SGHAT and CDR2 is FQNNGV. This CDR3 is 15 amino acids long. The CDR3 region is CASSLDRGGQGPQHF. The DNA of the CDR3 is TGTGCCAGCAGCTTAGACCGGGGAGGTCAAGGGCCCCAGCATTTT.

This clonotype was detected many times. This chain links TRBV18 with TRBJ2-2; the D gene is possibly TRBD2 (6 bases). Germline V CDR1 and CDR2: KGHSH, LQKENI. V lost 5 bases and J lost 4, with 14 bases in between. The CDR3 runs to 15 residues. The CDR3 loop reads CASSEQTGGTGELFF. The CDR3, as DNA: TGTGCCAGCTCAGAACAAACCGGGGGCACCGGGGAGCTGTTTTTT.

This clonotype was seen many times. This chain connects TRBV7-2 to TRBJ2-2, with D possibly TRBD2 on 6 matching bases. Germline loops: CDR1 SGHTA, CDR2 FQGNSA. The CDR3 length is 16 residues. Trimming cost V 5 bases and J 4 bases, with 17 bases left between them. In nucleotides, the CDR3 is TGTGCCAGCAGCCCAAGGATGCGGGGATCCACCGGGGAGCTGTTTTTT. Its translation is CASSPRMRGSTGELFF. Full variable domain (outside the CDR3, taken from reference TRBV7-2 and TRBJ2-2): GAGVSQSPSNKVTEKGKDVELRCDPISGHTALYWYRQSLGQGLEFLIYFQGNSAPDKSGLPSDRFSAERTGGSVSTLTIQRTQQEDSAVYLCASSPRMRGSTGELFFGEGSRLTVL.

This clonotype was detected many times. The chain links TRBV19 to TRBJ2-7; tentatively, D is TRBD1 (5 bases). CDR3 length equals 12 residues. V lost 5 bases and J lost 5, with 10 bases in between. The germline V gene has CDR1 LNHDA and CDR2 SQIVND (reference sequence). CDR3 DNA sequence: TGTGCCAGTAGTGTGGCAGGGAACGAGCAGTACTTC. Translation: CASSVAGNEQYF.

This clonotype was detected only a few times. V is TRBV6-5 and J is TRBJ2-1; 8 positions match TRBD1. J was trimmed by 7 bases and V by 3 bases; bases with no gene match: 11. CDR1 is MNHEY, CDR2 SVGAGI, per germline. CDR3 length: 16 residues. CDR3 in DNA: TGTGCCAGCAGTTATTATCAGGGGGCAATTGGAAATGAGCAGTTCTTC. It codes for CASSYYQGAIGNEQFF.

The gene calls are TRBV20-1 and TRBJ2-1, with 9 positions matching TRBD2. Germline V gene lookup returns CDR1 DFQATT and CDR2 SNEGSKA (reference sequence). The junction had 9 bases not matched to a gene; V was cut back by 0 bases and J by 0 bases. The CDR3 is made up of 18 amino acids. CDR3 sequence reads: CSAREREGHMGSYNEQFF. Written as DNA, the CDR3 is TGCAGTGCTAGAGAGCGGGAGGGCCATATGGGCTCCTACAATGAGCAGTTCTTC.

Note on this clonotype: In this CDR3 the conserved last residue, phenylalanine or tryptophan, is missing, so a read error is likely. The rearrangement uses TRBV18 and TRBJ1-2, with a possible D match to TRBD1 (5 bases). This CDR3 has 13 amino acids. V was shortened by 5 bases and J by 8 bases, with 15 bases between the two germline ends. Germline CDR1 is KGHSH and CDR2 is LQKENI. As DNA, the CDR3 is TGTGCCAGCTCATCCGCCAGGGAGGGGGGCTACACCCTC. Translation gives CASSSAREGGYTL.

This rearrangement joins TRBV2 to TRBJ2-5, with a weak D call TRBD1 (6 bases). CDR1 and CDR2 from the germline V gene are SNHLY and FYNNEI. The ends were cut back, 3 bases at V and 4 bases at J, with 18 bases in the middle. The CDR3 length is 16 residues. This CDR3 reads CASSDWGPGGIETQYF. The DNA for the CDR3 is TGTGCCAGCAGTGATTGGGGGCCGGGTGGTATAGAGACCCAGTACTTC.

At least ten counts were recorded for this clonotype. The V call is TRBV12-3 or TRBV12-4, the J call TRBJ2-7; 11 bases are shared with TRBD2. With 5 bases clipped from V and 9 bases from J, the junction kept 3 bases outside the gene matches. CDR3 size: 12 residues. The CDR3 nucleotides are TGTGCCAGCAGTACGGGACTAGCGGTGCAGTACTTC. Its translation is CASSTGLAVQYF.

This clonotype was detected many times. The chain joins TRBV9 to TRBJ2-2; D perhaps matches TRBD2 (5 bases). Germline V gene lookup returns CDR1 SGDLS and CDR2 YYNGEE. There are 13 residues in the CDR3. Trimming removed 8 bases from V and 3 bases from J, with 11 bases in between. CDR3 protein: CASNQEDTGELFF. CDR3 in DNA: TGTGCCAGTAATCAGGAGGACACCGGGGAGCTGTTTTTT.

The chain recombines TRBV6-9 with TRBJ2-1, with D perhaps TRBD2 (5 bases). Germline CDR1 reads MNHGY; CDR2 reads SVAAGI. The CDR3 extends over 14 amino acids. The V end lost 3 bases, the J end lost 5 bases, and 11 bases lay between the germline ends. This CDR3 reads CASSYGAADNEQFF. The CDR3 bases are TGTGCCAGCAGTTACGGAGCGGCAGACAATGAGCAGTTCTTC.

This clonotype was detected only a few times. A much larger clone differs from this one at a single base, so this may be a read error. The chain couples TRBV3-1 to TRBJ2-3; possibly TRBD1 or TRBD2 for D (5 bases each). Germline V CDR1 and CDR2: LGHDT, YNNKEL (reference sequence). The V gene lost 1 base and the J gene lost 0 bases, with 8 bases spanning the gap. This CDR3 spans 15 amino acids. The CDR3 here is CASSQGDPSTDTQYF. DNA of the CDR3: TGTGCCAGCAGCCAAGGGGACCCAAGCACAGATACGCAGTATTTT.

This clonotype has at least ten counts. V gene TRBV12-3 or TRBV12-4 combines with J gene TRBJ2-3; no clear D. The CDR3 is 15 amino acids. Trimming left V 3 bases short and J 0 bases short, with 10 bases between. The CDR3 DNA reads TGTGCCAGCAGTTTTGCCAGGTTTAGCACAGATACGCAGTATTTT. Protein sequence: CASSFARFSTDTQYF.

This clonotype was seen more than once but under ten times. The rearrangement uses TRBV5-1 and TRBJ2-3; 14 bases agree with TRBD2. The CDR3 runs to 16 residues. CDR1 and CDR2 from the germline V gene are SGHRS and YFSETQ. The J segment lost 4 bases and the V segment lost 4 bases, leaving 5 bases of the junction unmatched. The CDR3, as DNA: TGCGCCAGCAGCCGGACTAGCGGGAGGATCCCAGATACGCAGTATTTT. It encodes CASSRTSGRIPDTQYF.